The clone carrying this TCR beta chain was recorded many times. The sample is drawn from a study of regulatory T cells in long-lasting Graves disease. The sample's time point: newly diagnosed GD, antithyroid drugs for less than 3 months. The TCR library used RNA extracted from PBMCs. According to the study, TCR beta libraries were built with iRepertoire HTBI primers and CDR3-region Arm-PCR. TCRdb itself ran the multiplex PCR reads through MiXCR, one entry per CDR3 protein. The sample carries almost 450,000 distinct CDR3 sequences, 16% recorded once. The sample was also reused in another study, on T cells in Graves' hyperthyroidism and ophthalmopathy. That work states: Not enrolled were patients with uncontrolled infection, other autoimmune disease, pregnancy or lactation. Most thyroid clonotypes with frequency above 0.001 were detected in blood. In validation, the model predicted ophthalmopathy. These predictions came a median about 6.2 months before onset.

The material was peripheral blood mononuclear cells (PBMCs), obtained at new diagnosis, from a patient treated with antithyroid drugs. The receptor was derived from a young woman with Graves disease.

CDR3 nucleotides: TGTGCCAGCAGCTTAGGAAAAGGGGGCTGGAGCACAGATACGCAGTATTTT. This gives the protein CASSLGKGGWSTDTQYF. The rearrangement links TRBV7-2 to TRBJ2-3, with 7 bases fitting TRBD1. The CDR3 contains 17 residues. V was pared by 1 base and J by 0 bases, with 7 bases of the junction left unmatched. Germline assignment: CDR1 SGHTA and CDR2 FQGNSA.